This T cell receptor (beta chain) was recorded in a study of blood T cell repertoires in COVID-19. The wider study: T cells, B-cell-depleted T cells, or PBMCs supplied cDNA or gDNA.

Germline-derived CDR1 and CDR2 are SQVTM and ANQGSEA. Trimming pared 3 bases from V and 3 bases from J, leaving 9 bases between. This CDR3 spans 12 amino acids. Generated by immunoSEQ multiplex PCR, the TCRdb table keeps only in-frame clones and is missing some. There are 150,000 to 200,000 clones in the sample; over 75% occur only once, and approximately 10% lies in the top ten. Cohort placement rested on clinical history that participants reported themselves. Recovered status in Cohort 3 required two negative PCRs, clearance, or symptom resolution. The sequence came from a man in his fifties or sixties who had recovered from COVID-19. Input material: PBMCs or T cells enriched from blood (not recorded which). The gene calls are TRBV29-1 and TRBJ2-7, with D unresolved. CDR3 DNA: TGCAGCGTTGAGGTAACAAACTACGAGCAGTACTTC. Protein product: CSVEVTNYEQYF.